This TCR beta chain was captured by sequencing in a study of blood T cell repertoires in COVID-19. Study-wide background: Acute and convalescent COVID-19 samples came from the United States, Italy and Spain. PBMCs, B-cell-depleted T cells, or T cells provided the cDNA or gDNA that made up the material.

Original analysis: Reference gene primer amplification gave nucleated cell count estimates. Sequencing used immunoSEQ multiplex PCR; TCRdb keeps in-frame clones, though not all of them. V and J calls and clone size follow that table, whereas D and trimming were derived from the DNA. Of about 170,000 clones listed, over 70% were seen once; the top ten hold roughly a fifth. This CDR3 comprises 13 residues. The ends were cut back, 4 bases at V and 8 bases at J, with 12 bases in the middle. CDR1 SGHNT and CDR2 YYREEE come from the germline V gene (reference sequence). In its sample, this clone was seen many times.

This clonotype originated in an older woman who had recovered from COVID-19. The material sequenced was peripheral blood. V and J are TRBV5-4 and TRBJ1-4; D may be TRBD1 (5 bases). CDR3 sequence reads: CASSPPGEEKLFF. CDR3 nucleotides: TGTGCCAGCAGCCCCCCGGGGGAGGAAAAACTGTTTTTT.